The rows below give T cell receptor beta chains drawn from one sample of a study of shared clonotypes between healthy human individuals. Repertoires were generated with immunoSEQ multiplex PCR, while TCRdb's copy carries only in-frame clones and drops some. Of about 680,000 clones in the sample, 73% are singletons; the top ten hold 1.5% to 2%. Sequenced: memory CD4+ T cells sorted from blood. These receptors came from a woman under 40 in good health. Each CDR3 is given with its conserved first and last residue. Fields, in order: J gene, clone size, D gene, V gene, CDR3 DNA, CDR3 protein. The D gene is left open where the match is weak. For some rows the clone size is stated as once, few or many, or as a class when expanded; others skip it.

>TRBJ2-1|NA|TRBD2|TRBV18
TGTGCCAGCTCACCACCCCGCCTAGCGGCCGACAATGAGCAGTTCTTC
CASSPPRLAADNEQFF
>TRBJ1-2|NA|NA|TRBV30
TGTGCCTGGAGTGTGTCAGGGCGCTATGGCTACACCTTC
CAWSVSGRYGYTF
>TRBJ2-3|NA|TRBD2|TRBV11-2
TGTGCCAGCAGCTTAGGCGGGAGGTCTTTAGATACGCAGTATTTT
CASSLGGRSLDTQYF
>TRBJ1-1|once|TRBD1|TRBV19
TGTGCCAGTAGTCCACGGACAGGGGTGTACACTGAAGCTTTCTTT
CASSPRTGVYTEAFF
>TRBJ1-2|NA|TRBD1|TRBV6-1
TGTGCCATCAGTGGGGACAGGCAACTCAATAACTATGGCTACACCTTC
CAISGDRQLNNYGYTF
>TRBJ2-2|many|NA|TRBV14
TGTGCCAGCAGCCAAGAATTAGCGGCGAACACCGGGGAGCTGTTTTTT
CASSQELAANTGELFF
>TRBJ1-2|NA|NA|TRBV5-4
TGTGCCAGCAGCGGGGCAAACAGGGATGGCTACACCTTC
CASSGANRDGYTF
>TRBJ2-7|NA|NA|TRBV7-8
TGTGCCAGCAGCTTTGCCGAGGGGACCTACGAGCAGTACTTC
CASSFAEGTYEQYF
>TRBJ1-2|NA|NA|TRBV14
TGTGCCAGCAGCCTGTCGACAAGCGGCTACACCTTC
CASSLSTSGYTF
>TRBJ2-5|NA|NA|TRBV5-1
TGCGCCAGCAGCTCGAACGGACGGCTACAAGAGACCCAGTACTTC
CASSSNGRLQETQYF
>TRBJ1-5|NA|NA|TRBV30
TGTGCCTGGAGCGATGGGTGGGGAAGCAATCAGCCCCAGCATTTT
CAWSDGWGSNQPQHF
>TRBJ2-2|NA|TRBD1|TRBV28
TGTGCCAGCAGTTTGATCCCAGGGGGCAGCGGGGAGCTGTTTTTT
CASSLIPGGSGELFF
>TRBJ2-3|NA|TRBD2|TRBV7-2
TGTGCCAGCAGCCCCTTTTCTAGCGGGAGGTTGCCAGATACGCAGTATTTT
CASSPFSSGRLPDTQYF
>TRBJ2-7|NA|NA|TRBV15
TGTGCCACCAGCAGAGAAGTGGGGGAGCAGTACTTC
CATSREVGEQYF
>TRBJ2-1|NA|TRBD2|TRBV10-1
TGCGCCAGCAGTGAACGTCCGGGAGGAGGGAATGAGCAGTTCTTC
CASSERPGGGNEQFF
>TRBJ2-7|NA|TRBD2|TRBV4-2
TGTGCCAGCAGCCAATCGGGTGGAGGCGGGAGCCACGAGCAGTACTTC
CASSQSGGGGSHEQYF
>TRBJ1-1|NA|NA|TRBV2
TGTGCCAGCATCCCCAGCAACTTGAACACTGAAGCTTTCTTT
CASIPSNLNTEAFF
>TRBJ1-1|once|NA|TRBV7-2
TGTGCCAGCAGCTTAGGGAACATGAACACTGAAGCTTTCTTT
CASSLGNMNTEAFF
>TRBJ2-3|NA|TRBD2|TRBV2
TGTGCCAGCAGTCGGGAGCGGGAATCAGATACGCAGTATTTT
CASSRERESDTQYF
>TRBJ2-7|few|NA|TRBV18
TGTGCCAGCTCACCACCCATTTTCCCCTACGAGCAGTACTTC
CASSPPIFPYEQYF
>TRBJ1-1|few|TRBD1|TRBV28
TGTGCCAGCAGAACAGGGGGCACTGAAGCTTTCTTT
CASRTGGTEAFF
>TRBJ2-2|NA|NA|TRBV28
TGTGCCAGCAGTTTAATTGGCACCGGGGAGCTGTTTTTT
CASSLIGTGELFF
>TRBJ2-2|NA|TRBD2|TRBV6-6
TGTGCCAGCAGAGGGACTAGCGATGTCGGGGAGCTGTTTTTT
CASRGTSDVGELFF
>TRBJ1-6|once|NA|TRBV28
TGTGCCAGCAGTTGGGACGGATCACCCCTCCACTTT
CASSWDGSPLHF
>TRBJ1-3|NA|TRBD1|TRBV28
TGTGCCAGCAGTTTTTCCGGGACAGGGGTTCGAGTCGCTGGAAACACCATATATTTT
CASSFSGTGVRVAGNTIYF
>TRBJ2-5|NA|NA|TRBV11-2
TGTGCCAGCAGCTTAGGGATTCAAGAGACCCAGTACTTC
CASSLGIQETQYF
>TRBJ1-1|NA|NA|TRBV6-1
TGTGCCAGCAGTGAGAGTGTAATGAACACTGAAGCTTTCTTT
CASSESVMNTEAFF
>TRBJ2-1|NA|TRBD1|TRBV7-2
TGTGCCAGCAGTCAAATGGGGGCAGGGGGCAATGAGCAGTTCTTC
CASSQMGAGGNEQFF
>TRBJ1-2|NA|NA|TRBV5-4
TGTGCCAGCAGCTTGGAATCCGGGCGCGGCTACACCTTC
CASSLESGRGYTF
>TRBJ2-3|NA|NA|TRBV18
TGTGCCAGCTCACCCGACTACCTCAGCACAGATACGCAGTATTTT
CASSPDYLSTDTQYF
>TRBJ1-3|many|TRBD1|TRBV15
TGTGCCAACGAGGGACAGACCTACTCTGGAAACACCATATATTTT
CANEGQTYSGNTIYF